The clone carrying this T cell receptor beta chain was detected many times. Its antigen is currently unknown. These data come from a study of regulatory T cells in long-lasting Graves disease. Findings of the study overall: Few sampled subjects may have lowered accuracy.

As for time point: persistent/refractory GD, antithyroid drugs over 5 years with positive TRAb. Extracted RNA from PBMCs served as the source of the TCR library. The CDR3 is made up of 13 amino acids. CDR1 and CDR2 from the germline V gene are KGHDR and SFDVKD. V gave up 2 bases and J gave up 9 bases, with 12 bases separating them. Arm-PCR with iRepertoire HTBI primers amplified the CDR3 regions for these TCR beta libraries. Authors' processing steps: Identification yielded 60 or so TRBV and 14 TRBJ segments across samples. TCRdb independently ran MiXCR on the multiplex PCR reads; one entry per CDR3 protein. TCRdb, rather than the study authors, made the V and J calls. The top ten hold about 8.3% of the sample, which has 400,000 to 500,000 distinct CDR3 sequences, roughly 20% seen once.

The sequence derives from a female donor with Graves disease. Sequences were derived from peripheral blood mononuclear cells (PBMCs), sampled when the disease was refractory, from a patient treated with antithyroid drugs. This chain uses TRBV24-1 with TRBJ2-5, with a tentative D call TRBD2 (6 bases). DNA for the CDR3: TGTGCCACCAGTGATTCGGGACTGCGGTCCCAGTACTTC. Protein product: CATSDSGLRSQYF.